This T cell receptor beta chain was documented in a study of cytomegalovirus exposure and HLA in healthy donors. Study overall: Across a few hundred genotyped donors, just over 80% landed in the Caucasian-associated ancestry cluster. Study findings and constraints: Later genetic work tied a missense DCLRE1C variant to beta-chain V and J trimming. There were reportedly fewer N-insertions in an Asian-associated ancestry cluster than the roughly 700-donor mean, in a later analysis.

For this clone: Its antigen is as yet unknown.

Primers for the PCR totalled 60 Vbeta and 13 Jbeta. Sequencing was performed with immunoSEQ multiplex PCR; in TCRdb, only in-frame clones are kept and a portion is missing. Here the sample spans some 150,000 clones, around 80% being singletons. Between the trimmed V and J ends, which lost 4 bases and 7 bases, there was a span of 13 bases. Germline lookup yields CDR1 LGHNA and CDR2 YNFKEQ. This CDR3 is built from 13 residues. The chain carries TRBV4-2 and TRBJ1-2; D might be TRBD1 (6 bases). The TCR sequence derives from a woman between 40 and 50 years old in good health and CMV-seropositive. Sequenced material: PBMCs. This chain's CDR3 is CASSPSRGGGYTF. Written as DNA, the CDR3 is TGTGCCAGCAGCCCCTCAAGGGGGGGTGGCTACACCTTC.